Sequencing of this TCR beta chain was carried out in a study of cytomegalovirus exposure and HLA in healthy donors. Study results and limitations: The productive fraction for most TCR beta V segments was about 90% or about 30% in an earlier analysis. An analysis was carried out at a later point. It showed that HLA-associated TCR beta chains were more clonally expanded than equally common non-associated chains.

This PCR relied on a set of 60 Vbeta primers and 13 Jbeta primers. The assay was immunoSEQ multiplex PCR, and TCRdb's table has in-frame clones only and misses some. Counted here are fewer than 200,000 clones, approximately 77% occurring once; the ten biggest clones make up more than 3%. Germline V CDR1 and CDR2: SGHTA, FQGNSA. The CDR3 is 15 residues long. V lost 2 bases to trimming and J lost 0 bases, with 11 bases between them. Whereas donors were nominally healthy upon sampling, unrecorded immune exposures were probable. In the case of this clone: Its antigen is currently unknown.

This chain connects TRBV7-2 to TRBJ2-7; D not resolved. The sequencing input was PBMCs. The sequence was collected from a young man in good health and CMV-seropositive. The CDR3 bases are TGTGCCAGCAGCTTAACAGAATTAATCTCCTACGAGCAGTACTTC. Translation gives CASSLTELISYEQYF.